Below, one TCR beta chain is given with its context. As yet, its antigen is unknown. The observed sequence ends 3 residues before the CDR3 terminus, with the missing tail filled in from the germline J gene. Prevalent HPV16 infections were excluded; only incident single HPV16 infections included. The method was immunoSEQ multiplex PCR; TCRdb's version includes in-frame clones alone and lacks a portion of them. The sample holds around 28,000 clones. J lost 8 bases, V lost 5 bases, and 9 bases had no gene match. The CDR3 extends over 16 amino acids. Germline loops: CDR1 DFQATT, CDR2 SNEGSKA (reference sequence). This entry belongs to a study of T cells in women clearing cervical HPV infection. Study in general: Controls were women whose single incident HPV16 infection cleared within 12 months without precancer or cancer. Case blood was drawn when the lesion was first found; control blood after infection became undetectable.

Study-level findings and limits: TRBV6-7 relative abundance averaged approximately 0.1% in cases and approximately 0.15% in controls.

Sequencing was performed on blood buffy coat. V and J are TRBV20-1 and TRBJ2-1; TRBD2 aligns across 16 bases. This TCR was recovered from a woman between 18 and 75 years old with a cervical HPV16 infection that either progressed to CIN3+ or cleared (not recorded which). CDR3 in amino acids: CSASGTSGREGHEQFF. The sequenced part of the CDR3 DNA is TGCAGTGCTTCCGGGACTAGCGGGAGGGAAGGCCATGAG.